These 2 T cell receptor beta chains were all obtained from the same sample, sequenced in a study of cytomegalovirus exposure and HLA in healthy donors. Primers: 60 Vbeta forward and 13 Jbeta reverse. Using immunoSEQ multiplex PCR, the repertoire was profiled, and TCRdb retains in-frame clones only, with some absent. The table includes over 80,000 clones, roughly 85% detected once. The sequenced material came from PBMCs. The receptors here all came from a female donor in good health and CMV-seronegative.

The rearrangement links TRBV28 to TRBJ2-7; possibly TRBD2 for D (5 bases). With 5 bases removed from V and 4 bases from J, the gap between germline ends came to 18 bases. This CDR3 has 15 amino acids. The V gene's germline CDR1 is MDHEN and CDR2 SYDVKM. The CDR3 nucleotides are TGTGCCAGCAGTACCCTGGGGAGCACTAAATACGAGCAGTACTTC. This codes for CASSTLGSTKYEQYF.

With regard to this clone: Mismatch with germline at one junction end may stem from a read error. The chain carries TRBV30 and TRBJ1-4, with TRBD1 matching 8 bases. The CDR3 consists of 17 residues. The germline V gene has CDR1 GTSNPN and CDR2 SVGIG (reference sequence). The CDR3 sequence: CDWSTGQGAPDWGKLFF. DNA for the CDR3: TGTGACTGGAGTACAGGCCAGGGGGCGCCCGATTGGGGAAAACTGTTTTTT.